This passage covers 30 T cell receptor beta chains from one sample sequenced in a study of blood T cell repertoires in COVID-19. Profiled with immunoSEQ multiplex PCR; TCRdb holds only in-frame clones, not every one. The table records approximately 150,000 clones, approximately 90% of them present only once. Material: peripheral blood. The receptor set was obtained from a young man with COVID-19, enrolled during active disease.

This clone appeared once. The J gene is TRBJ1-1, the V gene TRBV7-2, with TRBD1 as a possible D gene (6 bases). The ends were cut back, 1 base at V and 1 base at J, with 7 bases in the middle. The CDR3 extends over 14 amino acids. The germline CDR1 and CDR2 sequences are SGHTA and FQGNSA. CDR3 bases: TGTGCCAGCAGCTTAGAAGGGGGGAACACTGAAGCTTTCTTT. Residues: CASSLEGGNTEAFF.

The chain employs TRBV28 and TRBJ2-1; TRBD2 matches 10 bases. V was pared by 5 bases and J by 0 bases, with 16 bases of the junction left unmatched. CDR1 MDHEN and CDR2 SYDVKM come from the germline V gene. The CDR3 runs 20 residues. CDR3 sequence: CASSLPRETSGFPSYNEQFF. The CDR3 DNA reads TGTGCCAGCAGTCTACCTCGTGAGACTAGCGGGTTTCCCTCCTACAATGAGCAGTTCTTC.

The chain carries TRBV4-1 and TRBJ2-1, with TRBD1 matching over 10 bases. This CDR3 is built from 17 residues. Trimming removed 2 bases from V and 5 bases from J; junction bases left unmatched: 9. Germline CDR1 is MGHRA and CDR2 is YSYEKL. CDR3 sequence (DNA): TGCGCCAGCAGCCAATATACGGGACAGGGGTTACACAATGAGCAGTTCTTC. It translates to CASSQYTGQGLHNEQFF.

V is TRBV19 and J is TRBJ1-2; 8 bases align to TRBD1. Losses at the gene ends were 8 bases for V and 4 bases for J; bases not matched to a gene: 6. The CDR3 totals 13 residues. Germline CDR1 and CDR2: LNHDA and SQIVND (reference sequence). Written as DNA, the CDR3 is TGTGCCAGTCGCCTCACAGGGGGCTATGGCTACACCTTC. It is translated as CASRLTGGYGYTF.

On this clone itself: A junction boundary mismatches the germline segment, possibly from a read error. The CDR3, as DNA: TGCAGTGCTACCCCAGGGGCCGGGCTGAACTTC. This translates into CSATPGAGLNF. This chain uses TRBV20-1 with TRBJ2-7; the D gene is possibly TRBD1 (6 bases). The CDR3 sequence is 11 residues long. CDR1 and CDR2 from the germline V gene are DFQATT and SNEGSKA (reference sequence).

The genes are TRBV27 and TRBJ2-7; TRBD1 agrees at 8 bases. With V trimmed by 5 bases and J by 6 bases, 3 bases remained unmatched. Germline V CDR1 and CDR2: MNHEY, SMNVEV (reference sequence). This CDR3 has 12 residues. This chain's CDR3 is CASSDDRGEQYF. In DNA, the CDR3 is TGTGCCAGCAGTGATGACAGGGGCGAGCAGTACTTC.

On this clone: One end of the junction does not line up with germline, which may come from a read error. The chain joins TRBV15 to TRBJ1-2; TRBD1 matches at 7 bases. The CDR3 is 13 residues long. The germline V gene encodes CDR1 LNHNV and CDR2 YYDKDF (reference sequence). This CDR3 is CATSGDRAYGYTF. In DNA form, the CDR3 reads TGTGCCACCAGCGGAGACAGGGCCTATGGCTACACCTTC.

The genes are TRBV19 and TRBJ1-1; D might be TRBD1 (5 bases). Germline V lookup: CDR1 LNHDA, CDR2 SQIVND (reference sequence). The CDR3 length is 13 residues. V gave up 11 bases and J gave up 3 bases, with 16 bases separating them. This CDR3 is CASYPGGDTEAFF. CDR3 in DNA: TGTGCCTCCTACCCGGGGGGAGACACTGAAGCTTTCTTT.

The chain's CDR3 is CASSALGTVNQPQHF. The DNA for the CDR3 is TGTGCCAGCAGTGCACTTGGGACAGTTAATCAGCCCCAGCATTTT. The chain carries TRBV28 and TRBJ1-5, with TRBD1 matching 7 bases. The CDR3 spans 15 residues. V trimming: 5 bases; J trimming: 4 bases; junction bases outside the gene matches: 8. The germline V gene encodes CDR1 MDHEN and CDR2 SYDVKM.

This chain connects TRBV27 to TRBJ2-2; TRBD1 matches 10 bases. There are 20 residues in the CDR3. The ends lost 2 bases at V and 6 bases at J; junction bases unmatched: 18. Germline V lookup: CDR1 MNHEY, CDR2 SMNVEV (reference sequence). DNA of the CDR3: TGTGCCAGCAGTTTAAGCGGCGGGACAGGGGTCTTAGGGAGGGCCGGGGAGCTGTTTTTT. It codes for CASSLSGGTGVLGRAGELFF.

The chain joins TRBV5-5 to TRBJ2-7; possibly TRBD2 for D (6 bases). The CDR3 spans 17 residues. The V and J ends lost 4 bases and 3 bases respectively, with 23 bases between them. Per germline, CDR1 SGHKS and CDR2 YYEKEE (reference sequence). CDR3 protein: CASSGTTVAGSFYEQYF. The DNA for the CDR3 is TGTGCCAGCAGCGGGACCACGGTTGCGGGATCCTTCTACGAGCAGTACTTC.

The chain has TRBV3-1 (or the pseudogene TRBV3-2) and TRBJ2-3, with D tentatively TRBD1 (5 bases). The germline gives CDR1 LGHDT, CDR2 YNNKEL (reference sequence). This CDR3 has 15 amino acids. The V end was cut by 5 bases, the J end by 0 bases, with 12 bases between. The CDR3 spells CASSNQGSSTDTQYF. CDR3 nucleotide sequence: TGTGCCAGCAGCAATCAGGGTTCTAGCACAGATACGCAGTATTTT.

The genes are TRBV7-2 and TRBJ1-1, with D uncertain. CDR3 length: 17 residues. Trimming cost V 4 bases and J 0 bases, with 18 bases left between them. Germline values: CDR1 SGHTA, CDR2 FQGNSA. CDR3 DNA sequence: TGTGCCAGCAGCTCGGGTCTATCATTTCTGATGAACACTGAAGCTTTCTTT. Residues: CASSSGLSFLMNTEAFF.

This rearrangement joins TRBV28 to TRBJ2-1; D is possibly TRBD2 (6 bases). Trimming stripped 2 bases from V and 4 bases from J, with 12 bases between. CDR1 and CDR2 from the germline V gene are MDHEN and SYDVKM. The CDR3 is 15 residues long. This CDR3 reads CASSLVSSVYNEQFF. The DNA of the CDR3 is TGTGCCAGCAGTTTAGTCTCTAGCGTATACAATGAGCAGTTCTTC.

This chain links TRBV28 with TRBJ1-2; the D gene is possibly TRBD1 (6 bases). CDR3 length: 15 residues. Per the germline V gene, CDR1 is MDHEN and CDR2 is SYDVKM. With 5 bases removed from V and 4 bases from J, the gap between germline ends came to 17 bases. The CDR3 DNA reads as TGTGCCAGCAGTAAAGTACCGGGACATTTCTATGGCTACACCTTC. As protein: CASSKVPGHFYGYTF.

V usage is TRBV27 and J usage is TRBJ2-2; D not resolved. The ends were cut back, 3 bases at V and 6 bases at J, with 5 bases in the middle. Germline values: CDR1 MNHEY, CDR2 SMNVEV (reference sequence). This CDR3 has 12 amino acids. CDR3 coding DNA: TGTGCCAGCAGTTTTACTCCCGGGGAGCTGTTTTTT. Protein: CASSFTPGELFF.

This chain connects TRBV29-1 to TRBJ2-6; possibly TRBD1 for D (7 bases). The CDR3 has 16 residues. Per the germline V gene, CDR1 is SQVTM and CDR2 is ANQGSEA. V dropped 6 bases and J dropped 0 bases, with 15 bases sitting between them. The DNA for the CDR3 is TGCAGCGTCCAGGGGGGCGAGGCCTCTGGGGCCAACGTCCTGACTTTC. Its translation is CSVQGGEASGANVLTF.

The chain employs TRBV29-1 and TRBJ2-4; D may be TRBD2 (6 bases). Trimming removed 7 bases from V and 7 bases from J, with 20 bases in between. Looked up from germline, CDR1 is SQVTM and CDR2 is ANQGSEA. This CDR3 region has 14 residues. DNA of the CDR3: TGCAGCGCTGGCCATGGGGGGTGGGGCAACATTCAGTACTTC. Protein sequence: CSAGHGGWGNIQYF.

CDR3 in amino acids: CASSLVGGAPYNEQFF. CDR3 coding DNA: TGTGCCAGCAGCTTAGTTGGGGGGGCCCCCTACAATGAGCAGTTCTTC. The chain joins TRBV7-2 to TRBJ2-1, with D tentatively TRBD2 (7 bases). V was clipped by 1 base and J by 2 bases, with 12 bases between them. The germline V gene has CDR1 SGHTA and CDR2 FQGNSA. The CDR3 length is 16 residues. Supplemented by reference TRBV7-2 and TRBJ2-1, the full variable domain reads GAGVSQSPSNKVTEKGKDVELRCDPISGHTALYWYRQSLGQGLEFLIYFQGNSAPDKSGLPSDRFSAERTGGSVSTLTIQRTQQEDSAVYLCASSLVGGAPYNEQFFGPGTRLTVL.

The genes are TRBV12-3 or TRBV12-4 and TRBJ1-1; D remains ambiguous. With 7 bases removed from V and 1 base from J, the gap between germline ends came to 10 bases. The CDR3 loop spans 13 amino acids. CDR3 sequence reads: CASMQAANTEAFF. The CDR3 DNA follows: TGTGCCAGCATGCAGGCCGCGAACACTGAAGCTTTCTTT.

The rearrangement links TRBV21-1 to TRBJ1-2; whether TRBD1, the table's D call, matches the DNA was not checked. TRBV21-1 is marked as a pseudogene. The CDR3 consists of 16 residues. CDR3 in amino acids: CASSKALRDKEGGYTF. Here the CDR3 DNA reads TGTGCCAGCAGCAAAGCCTTACGGGACAAAGAGGGAGGCTACACCTTC.

The V and J genes are TRBV11-3 and TRBJ2-1; 8 bases fit TRBD2. CDR3 length equals 17 residues. Per the germline V gene, CDR1 is SGHNT and CDR2 is YENEEA. Trimming at V came to 5 bases and at J to 8 bases, leaving 17 bases not matched to a gene. CDR3 region: CASSLGRREAPRDEQFF. CDR3 nucleotides: TGTGCCAGCAGCCTGGGTCGGCGGGAGGCCCCGAGGGATGAGCAGTTCTTC.

This chain connects TRBV24-1 to TRBJ2-7, with D possibly being TRBD2 (5 bases). CDR3 length equals 8 residues. V lost 9 bases, J lost 9 bases, and 5 bases lay in between. Germline V CDR1 and CDR2: KGHDR, SFDVKD. In DNA, the CDR3 is TGTGCCACCGGAGGGCAGTACTTC. It encodes CATGGQYF.

This chain links TRBV7-9 with TRBJ1-2; no definite D call. The germline V gene has CDR1 SEHNR and CDR2 FQNEAQ (reference sequence). CDR3 length: 15 residues. V lost 1 base and J 3 bases, leaving 12 bases between the germline ends. CDR3 DNA sequence: TGTGCCAGCAGCTTAGATGCAGGTACCTACTATGGCTACACCTTC. Its protein is CASSLDAGTYYGYTF.

V gene TRBV27 combines with J gene TRBJ2-3, with 9 bases that match TRBD1. Trimming took 5 bases from V and 2 from J; bases not matched to a gene: 8. CDR1 and CDR2 from the germline V gene are MNHEY and SMNVEV (reference sequence). The CDR3 has 16 residues. The DNA of the CDR3 is TGTGCCAGCAGTACCCTGGGGACAGGGACCACAGATACGCAGTATTTT. Translating gives CASSTLGTGTTDTQYF.

CDR3 residues: CASSQDLDKSSSYNSPLHF. CDR3 DNA sequence: TGCGCCAGCAGCCAAGATCTGGACAAATCGAGCTCCTATAATTCACCCCTCCACTTT. The chain combines TRBV4-1 with TRBJ1-6; D perhaps matches TRBD1 (5 bases). V dropped 0 bases and J dropped 0 bases, with 15 bases sitting between them. Germline CDR1 is MGHRA and CDR2 is YSYEKL. The CDR3 sequence is 19 residues long.

The chain carries TRBV24-1 and TRBJ2-3, with TRBD1 as a possible D gene (6 bases). Germline loops: CDR1 KGHDR, CDR2 SFDVKD. V gave up 5 bases and J gave up 0 bases, with 8 bases separating them. CDR3 length: 14 amino acids. The CDR3 sequence is CATSGRGSTDTQYF. The CDR3, as DNA: TGTGCCACCAGTGGAAGGGGGAGCACAGATACGCAGTATTTT.

Notes on this clone: One junction end disagrees with the germline gene, perhaps due to a read error. The chain's CDR3 is CASSPGQWGEKLLF. DNA of the CDR3: TGTGCCAGCTCGCCGGGACAGTGGGGTGAAAAACTGCTTTTT. J is TRBJ1-4 and V is TRBV18; 7 nucleotides line up with TRBD1. Germline lookup yields CDR1 KGHSH and CDR2 LQKENI. The CDR3 contains 14 residues.

The rearrangement joins TRBV13 to TRBJ1-1; tentatively, D is TRBD1 (6 bases). The V end was cut by 6 bases, the J end by 7 bases, with 12 bases between. This CDR3 has 12 residues. The V gene's germline CDR1 is PRHDT and CDR2 FYEKMQ (reference sequence). The CDR3 bases are TGTGCCAGCAGATCACAGGGAGATGAAGCTTTCTTT. Translating gives CASRSQGDEAFF.

J is TRBJ1-3 and V is TRBV19, with 9 bases that match TRBD1. V dropped 2 bases and J dropped 1; count of bases not matched to a gene: 9. This CDR3 contains 18 residues. Germline assignment: CDR1 LNHDA and CDR2 SQIVND (reference sequence). CDR3 amino acids: CASSIRTGQGNSGNTIYF. The CDR3 DNA reads TGTGCCAGTAGTATAAGGACCGGACAGGGGAATTCTGGAAACACCATATATTTT.